These 20 T cell receptor beta chains originate from one sample sequenced in a study of regulatory T cells in long-lasting Graves disease. Libraries of TCR beta came from iRepertoire HTBI primers plus Arm-PCR of CDR3 regions. TCRdb recomputed calls from the multiplex PCR reads with MiXCR, one row per CDR3 protein. The table lists 350,000 to 500,000 distinct CDR3 sequences, about 17% of them singletons. This sample's time point: newly diagnosed GD, antithyroid drugs for less than 3 months. Extracted PBMC RNA gave rise to the TCR library. This same sample was also part of a study on T cells in Graves' hyperthyroidism and ophthalmopathy.

The material was peripheral blood mononuclear cells (PBMCs), obtained at new diagnosis, from a patient treated with antithyroid drugs. The source of these receptors is a woman aged 25 to 39 with Graves disease.

In regard to this clonotype: A much larger clone sits a single nucleotide away, making a read error possible. V usage is TRBV20-1 and J usage is TRBJ2-7; 7 bases are a match to TRBD1. Germline V gene data show CDR1 as DFQATT and CDR2 as SNEGSKA (reference sequence). This CDR3 has 13 residues. CDR3 nucleotides: TGCAGTGCCACCTACAGGGGACACTACGGGCAGTACTTC. Translating gives CSATYRGHYGQYF.

This chain connects TRBV10-3 to TRBJ2-1; D is unresolved. Germline assignment: CDR1 ENHRY and CDR2 SYGVKD. The CDR3 is made up of 16 amino acids. V was shortened by 0 bases and J by 3 bases, with 12 bases between the two germline ends. In nucleotides, the CDR3 is TGTGCCATCAGTGAGTCGAAGGGCAGGAGCTACAATGAGCAGTTCTTC. Amino acids: CAISESKGRSYNEQFF.

This clonotype was observed many times. The junction shows a germline mismatch at one end, possibly a read error. This chain uses TRBV7-9 with TRBJ2-3; 8 bases are a match to TRBD2. Looked up from germline, CDR1 is SEHNR and CDR2 is FQNEAQ (reference sequence). The CDR3 is made up of 17 amino acids. CDR3 DNA sequence: TGTGCCAGCAGCTTCAGTCGAGCGGGAGTGGGCACGGATACGCAGTATTTT. The encoded protein is CASSFSRAGVGTDTQYF.

Remarks on this clonotype: Because the CDR3's place on the DNA is in doubt, the DNA is left out and the CDR3 is given as listed by TCRdb. The chain couples TRBV12-3 or TRBV12-4 to TRBJ2-2; TRBD1, the D gene given by the table, was not confirmed from the DNA. The CDR3 numbers 14 amino acids, ends counted. The CDR3 sequence: CASRFGGGTGELLF.

The genes are TRBV13 and TRBJ1-4; no firm D call. V was pared by 6 bases and J by 0 bases, with 8 bases between. The CDR3 extends over 14 amino acids. Germline V gene data show CDR1 as PRHDT and CDR2 as FYEKMQ (reference sequence). The CDR3 loop is CASSPGTTNEKLFF. CDR3 bases: TGTGCCAGCAGTCCCGGGACAACTAATGAAAAACTGTTTTTT.

This clonotype was observed at least ten times. CDR3 sequence reads: CASSSGSGPYEQYF. The CDR3 DNA reads TGTGCCAGCAGCTCGGGGTCTGGTCCCTACGAGCAGTACTTC. The chain combines TRBV7-6 with TRBJ2-7; tentatively, D is TRBD2 (5 bases). There are 14 residues in the CDR3. From germline, CDR1 is SGHVS and CDR2 FNYEAQ. V lost 4 bases, J lost 2 bases, and 12 bases lay in between.

This clonotype was recorded at least ten times. The chain carries TRBV20-1 and TRBJ2-1; 9 nucleotides align to TRBD2. The CDR3 is 15 residues long. Germline lookup yields CDR1 DFQATT and CDR2 SNEGSKA (reference sequence). V gave up 6 bases and J gave up 5 bases; unmatched junction bases: 11. As DNA, the CDR3 is TGCAGTGCAAGACAGGGATCTAGCGGGAACAATGAGCAGTTCTTC. Its protein is CSARQGSSGNNEQFF.

There are a few counts of this clonotype. The chain recombines TRBV6-5 with TRBJ1-2; TRBD1 matches 8 bases. The CDR3 is 14 amino acids. Unmatched junction bases numbered 9, after V lost 4 bases and J lost 8 bases. Germline CDR1 is MNHEY and CDR2 is SVGAGI. CDR3 protein: CASSSLYRDRGYTF. CDR3 DNA: TGTGCCAGCAGTTCCCTCTACCGGGACAGGGGCTACACCTTC.

This clonotype has more than one count but fewer than ten. The J gene is TRBJ2-7, the V gene TRBV7-2; D remains unclear. Germline assignment: CDR1 SGHTA and CDR2 FQGNSA. The ends were cut back, 1 base at V and 1 base at J, with 8 bases in the middle. CDR3 length: 14 amino acids. The CDR3 nucleotides are TGTGCCAGCAGCTTAGAAGTAGGGTCCTACGAGCAGTACTTC. Its protein is CASSLEVGSYEQYF. The full variable domain, its missing parts supplied by reference TRBV7-2 and TRBJ2-7, is GAGVSQSPSNKVTEKGKDVELRCDPISGHTALYWYRQSLGQGLEFLIYFQGNSAPDKSGLPSDRFSAERTGGSVSTLTIQRTQQEDSAVYLCASSLEVGSYEQYFGPGTRLTVT.

In regard to this clonotype: A far larger clone is one base from this, pointing to a likely read error. V gene TRBV11-2 combines with J gene TRBJ2-7; no clear D gene. Trimming cost V 7 bases and J 7 bases, with 11 bases left between them. The CDR3 is 11 residues long. Germline-derived CDR1 and CDR2 are SGHAT and FQNNGV. CDR3: CASKSGWEQYF. DNA of the CDR3: TGTGCCAGCAAGTCGGGCTGGGAGCAGTACTTC.

This clonotype was recorded at least ten times. The gene calls are TRBV7-2 and TRBJ2-3; D gene uncertain. This CDR3 has 15 amino acids. V was pared by 2 bases and J by 1 base, with 10 bases between. Germline CDR1 SGHTA, CDR2 FQGNSA. Here the CDR3 reads CASSLQKLRTDTQYF. The CDR3 DNA reads as TGTGCCAGCAGCTTACAGAAATTACGCACAGATACGCAGTATTTT.

This clonotype came up once. The rearrangement joins TRBV7-9 to TRBJ1-6; D gene uncertain. The V end was cut by 1 base, the J end by 5 bases, with 6 bases between. There are 14 residues in the CDR3. The V gene's germline CDR1 is SEHNR and CDR2 FQNEAQ (reference sequence). CDR3 nucleotide sequence: TGTGCCAGCAGCTTAGGCAGTAATAATTCACCCCTCCACTTT. This translates into CASSLGSNNSPLHF.

This clonotype was observed at least ten times. The chain combines TRBV28 with TRBJ2-5, with D tentatively TRBD2 (5 bases). Trimming left V 7 bases short and J 1 base short, with 13 bases between. The CDR3 contains 14 residues. Looked up from germline, CDR1 is MDHEN and CDR2 is SYDVKM. The CDR3 sequence: CASTAGSAQETQYF. In DNA, the CDR3 is TGTGCCAGCACCGCGGGTAGCGCCCAAGAGACCCAGTACTTC.

This clonotype was counted ten times or more. This rearrangement joins TRBV20-1 to TRBJ2-7; 13 bases map to TRBD2. The CDR3 has 13 amino acids. In germline, CDR1 is DFQATT, CDR2 SNEGSKA (reference sequence). V shed 6 bases, J shed 5 bases, and the junction held 4 bases outside the gene matches. Here the CDR3 reads CSAATSGRNEQYF. The CDR3 DNA reads as TGCAGTGCCGCGACTAGCGGGAGGAACGAGCAGTACTTC.

Ten or more counts support this clonotype. For the CDR3, the DNA is TGCGCCAGCAGCTCGCTCCTGAACACTGAAGCTTTCTTT. The encoded protein is CASSSLLNTEAFF. J is TRBJ1-1 and V is TRBV5-1; D remains ambiguous. Germline V gene lookup returns CDR1 SGHRS and CDR2 YFSETQ. The CDR3 totals 13 residues. V gave up 3 bases and J gave up 0 bases, with 6 bases separating them.

This clonotype has more than one count but fewer than ten. The chain recombines TRBV9 with TRBJ2-1; 7 bases match TRBD2. This CDR3 contains 16 residues. With 0 bases clipped from V and 4 bases from J, the junction kept 7 bases outside the gene matches. Germline CDR1 and CDR2: SGDLS and YYNGEE. The CDR3 sequence is CASSVGRLAAYNEQFF. Here the CDR3 DNA reads TGTGCCAGCAGCGTAGGGCGGCTAGCGGCTTACAATGAGCAGTTCTTC.

This chain links TRBV20-1 with TRBJ1-2; TRBD1 matches 10 bases. Germline values: CDR1 DFQATT, CDR2 SNEGSKA (reference sequence). The ends lost 5 bases at V and 7 bases at J; junction bases unmatched: 4. The CDR3 extends over 12 amino acids. CDR3 sequence (DNA): TGCAGTGCTGGGGACAGGGGAATTGGCTACACCTTC. This encodes CSAGDRGIGYTF.

This clonotype was seen at least ten times. The chain recombines TRBV28 with TRBJ2-7; D uncertain. This CDR3 is built from 14 residues. Germline V gene sequence: CDR1 MDHEN, CDR2 SYDVKM. V dropped 10 bases and J dropped 1 base, with 17 bases sitting between them. CDR3 nucleotides: TGTGCCACCACTCGTGACGCAAATTCCTACGAGCAGTACTTC. It encodes CATTRDANSYEQYF.

In its sample, this clonotype was seen many times. V and J are TRBV10-3 and TRBJ2-2; 9 bases align to TRBD1. This CDR3 is built from 16 residues. V shed 3 bases, J shed 5 bases, and the junction held 7 bases outside the gene matches. Germline-derived CDR1 and CDR2 are ENHRY and SYGVKD. The CDR3 protein is CAISDSGTGNTGELFF. The CDR3 DNA follows: TGTGCCATCAGTGACTCCGGGACAGGGAATACCGGGGAGCTGTTTTTT.

V is TRBV7-2 and J is TRBJ1-2; 7 positions match TRBD1. Germline lookup yields CDR1 SGHTA and CDR2 FQGNSA. The V and J ends lost 8 bases and 8 bases, in that order; junction bases with no gene match: 14. The CDR3 loop spans 14 amino acids. The CDR3 region has the DNA TGTGCCAGCCCTACCTCCAACAGGGGACAGGGCTACACCTTC. Encoded protein: CASPTSNRGQGYTF.